This T cell receptor beta chain was captured in a study of T cells expressing NK-cell markers (TCRdb year 2020). The study in broad terms: About 8 donors provided sorted CD3+CD56+NKG2C+, CD3+CD56+NKG2C- and CD3+CD56-NKG2C+ T-cell subsets, whose TCR beta-chain repertoires were profiled. Libraries were sequenced as 2 x 150 bp reads on Illumina HiSeq 2000/2500, MiSeq or NextSeq. The study sequenced eight donors, all healthy volunteers chosen at random: three men and five women. Among the eight sequenced donors, seven were HCMV-seropositive and one was HCMV-seronegative.

The CDR1 and CDR2 encoded by the germline V gene are LGHNA and YNFKEQ. Taken from cysteine to phenylalanine, the CDR3 has 17 residues. No DNA sequence is on record. A commercial ELISA kit detecting HCMV-specific IgG in serum was used to determine HCMV serostatus. Peripheral blood mononuclear cells were isolated from blood by Ficoll density gradient centrifugation. Comments on this clonotype: No cognate antigen has been identified for it.

The study at large found these results: It remained unclear whether the expanded NKG2C-expressing T cell clones were specific for HCMV antigens. For about 6 donors, the dominant CD3+CD56+NKG2C+ clonotypes were among the top 10 CD8+ clonotypes and accounted for 1.0-7.0% of CD8+ T cells. Those dominant clonotypes were again the most abundant among CD3+CD56-NKG2C+ cells in a handful of donors, at about 25-60.1%.

The sequencer listed for this sample is Illumina HiSeq 2000. TCR beta cDNA libraries were prepared using 5'RACE template switching, which introduced a universal primer site and unique molecular identifiers. Priming for cDNA synthesis came from the TCR beta constant segment, and two successive PCR amplification steps followed. The original methods were these. MIGEC was used to demultiplex reads and group reads by UMI, and MiTCR was used to assemble and quantify clonotypes. To exclude erroneous sequences, only TCR cDNA sequences supported by at least two reads were retained. The tcR package was used for downstream repertoire analysis, and clonotypes were matched across fractions by CDR3 nucleotide sequence plus V segment. VDJmatch was used to annotate antigen specificity against VDJdb, with one amino acid substitution allowed in CDR3. The reads went through TCRdb reprocessing, and each CDR3 protein sequence gets one entry with no DNA. The V and J calls follow TCRdb's processing rather than the paper's. This sample's table has entries for 500,000 to 600,000 distinct CDR3 sequences. The ten largest clones add up to roughly 3.5% of the sample.

This receptor was identified in a man between 18 and 29 years old in good health. Donor details come from another sample of the same person, matched by shared clones. Sequenced material: blood T cells: a sorted CD56 or NKG2C T cell subset, CD4+ or CD8+ T cells, or bulk PBMC T cells (not recorded which). The sequence links TRBV4-2 to TRBJ2-1; TCRdb names TRBD2, which stays unverified in the absence of DNA. CDR3 region: CASSQRGSGWSYNEQFF.